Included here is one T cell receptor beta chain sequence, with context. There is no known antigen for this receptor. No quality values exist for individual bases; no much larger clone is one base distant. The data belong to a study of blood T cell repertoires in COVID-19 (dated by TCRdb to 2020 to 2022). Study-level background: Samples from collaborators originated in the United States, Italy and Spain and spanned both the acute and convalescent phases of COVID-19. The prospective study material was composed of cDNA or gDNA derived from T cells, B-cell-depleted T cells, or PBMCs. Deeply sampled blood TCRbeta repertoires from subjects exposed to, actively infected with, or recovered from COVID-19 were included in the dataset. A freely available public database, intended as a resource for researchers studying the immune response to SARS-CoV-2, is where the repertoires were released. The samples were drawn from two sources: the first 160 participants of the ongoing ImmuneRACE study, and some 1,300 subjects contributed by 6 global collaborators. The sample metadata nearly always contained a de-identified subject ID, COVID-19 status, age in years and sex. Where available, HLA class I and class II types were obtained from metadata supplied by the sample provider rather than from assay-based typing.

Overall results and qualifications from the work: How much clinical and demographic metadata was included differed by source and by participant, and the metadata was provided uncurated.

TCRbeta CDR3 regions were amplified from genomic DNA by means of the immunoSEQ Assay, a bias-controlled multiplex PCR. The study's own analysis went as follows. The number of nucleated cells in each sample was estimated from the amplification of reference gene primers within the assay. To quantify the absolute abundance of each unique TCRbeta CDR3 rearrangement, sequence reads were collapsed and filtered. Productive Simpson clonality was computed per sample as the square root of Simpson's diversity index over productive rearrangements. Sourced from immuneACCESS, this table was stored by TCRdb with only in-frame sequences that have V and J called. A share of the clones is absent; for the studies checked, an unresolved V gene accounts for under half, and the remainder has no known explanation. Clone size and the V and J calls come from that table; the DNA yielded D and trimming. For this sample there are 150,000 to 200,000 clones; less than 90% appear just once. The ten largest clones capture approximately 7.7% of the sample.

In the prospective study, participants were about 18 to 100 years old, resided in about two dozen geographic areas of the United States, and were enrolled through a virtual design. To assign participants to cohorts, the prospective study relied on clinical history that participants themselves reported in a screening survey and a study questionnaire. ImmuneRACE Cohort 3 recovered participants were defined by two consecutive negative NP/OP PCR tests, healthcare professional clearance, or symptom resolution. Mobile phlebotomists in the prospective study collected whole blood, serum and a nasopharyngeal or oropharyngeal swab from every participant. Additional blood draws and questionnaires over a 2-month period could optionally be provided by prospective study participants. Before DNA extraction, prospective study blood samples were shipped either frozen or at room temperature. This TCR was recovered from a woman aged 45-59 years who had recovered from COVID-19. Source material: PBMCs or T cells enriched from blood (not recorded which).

The nucleotide sequence reads as follows: TGTGCCAGCAGCTTCGAAGGTTTTCAGGGGGCACATGAGCAGTTCTTC. It translates to CASSFEGFQGAHEQFF. Recombination joined TRBV7-9 with TRBJ2-1; TRBD1 matches 8 bases in the middle. Trimming takes 3 bases off V and 8 bases off J; junction bases not matched to a gene: 12. CDR1 SEHNR and CDR2 FQNEAQ are derived from the germline V gene (reference sequence). Including cysteine and phenylalanine, the CDR3 has 16 amino acids. Just the 48-base CDR3 DNA is kept, in frame starting at base 1.